Described below is a single TCR beta chain sequence and its context. Its specificity is not known. V was cut by 2 bases and J by 3 bases, with 11 bases left in between. Germline CDR1 reads SGHDN; CDR2 reads FVKESK. CDR3 length equals 15 residues. The sample is drawn from a study of cytomegalovirus exposure and HLA in healthy donors. As for the study in general: A prior study identified just under 120 million unique TCR beta sequences from around 180 million T cells.

The PCR employed 60 Vbeta primers together with 13 Jbeta primers. Assay: immunoSEQ multiplex PCR; the TCRdb copy retains only in-frame clones and omits some. Here the sample spans approximately 220,000 clones, roughly 88% being singletons. Study-level results: An assumption of roughly uniform sequencing depth across donors underlay the presence/absence analyses. It was about 150 TCR beta chains that were listed as cytomegalovirus-associated.

The receptor comes from a boy between 2 and 15 years old in good health and CMV-seronegative. Material: PBMCs. The J gene is TRBJ2-1, the V gene TRBV14; D unclear. In DNA, the CDR3 is TGTGCCAGCAGCCAATACATATCTCTCTACAATGAGCAGTTCTTC. It codes for CASSQYISLYNEQFF.